This entry features one TCR beta chain sequence. The data were produced by immunoSEQ multiplex PCR, yet TCRdb's version contains in-frame clones alone and is incomplete. The sample lists 150,000 to 200,000 clones, 75% to 95% occurring once. The sample comes from a study of control samples from healthy donors and cancer patients. The germline V and J ends were trimmed by 5 bases and 1 base, with 11 bases remaining between them. Germline V gene lookup returns CDR1 LNHDA and CDR2 SQIVND (reference sequence). This CDR3 contains 14 residues. V and J are TRBV19 and TRBJ1-2; unclear D gene. The source material was blood. The receptor was isolated from a woman aged 40 to 50 in good health. Here the CDR3 DNA reads TGTGCCAGTAGTCGTACCAGTGTTAACTATGGCTACACCTTC. Its translation: CASSRTSVNYGYTF.